The clone carrying this T cell receptor (beta chain) has at least ten counts. Its antigen is still unknown. The 5'RACE template-switching step produced TCR cDNA and added a universal primer site and UMIs. MiXCR, applied by TCRdb to the 5' RACE reads, yields one record per CDR3 protein. The sample shows under 300,000 distinct CDR3 sequences, roughly 13% of them seen only once. Per germline, CDR1 MDHEN and CDR2 SYDVKM. V was pared by 3 bases and J by 4 bases, with 12 bases between. The CDR3 extends over 14 amino acids. This record belongs to a study of T cells after yellow fever vaccination. Overall study: The fractions with low cell numbers were processed using SMART-Seq v4 Ultra Low Input.

The study's findings and limits: It was a weaker secondary response, yet one that peaked faster, at day 5 versus 15.

Sequenced material: CD4+ T cells sorted from PBMCs, taken 45 days after the yellow fever booster vaccination. This TCR was sampled from a man aged 25-40 years who received the YFV17D yellow fever vaccine. The chain combines TRBV28 with TRBJ2-5; D may be TRBD1 (6 bases). CDR3 residues: CASSFTRGPETQYF. The CDR3 nucleotides are TGTGCCAGCAGTTTTACCAGGGGACCAGAGACCCAGTACTTC.